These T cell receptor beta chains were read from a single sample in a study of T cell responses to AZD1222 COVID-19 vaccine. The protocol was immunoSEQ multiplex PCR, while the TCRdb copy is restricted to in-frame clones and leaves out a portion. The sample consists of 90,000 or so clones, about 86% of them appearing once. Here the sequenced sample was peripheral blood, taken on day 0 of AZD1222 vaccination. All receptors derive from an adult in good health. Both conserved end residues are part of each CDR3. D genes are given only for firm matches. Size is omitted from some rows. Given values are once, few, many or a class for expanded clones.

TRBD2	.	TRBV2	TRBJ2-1	TGTGCCAGCAGTGCCAAGCGGGAGGGCCTGGAGTTCTTC	CASSAKREGLEFF
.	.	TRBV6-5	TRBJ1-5	TGTGCCAGCAGTTACGACAGGAGCAATCAGCCCCAGCATTTT	CASSYDRSNQPQHF
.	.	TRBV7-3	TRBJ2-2	TGTGCCAGCAGCTTAATCCTGGACACCGGGGAGCTGTTTTTT	CASSLILDTGELFF
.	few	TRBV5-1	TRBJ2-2	TGCGCCAGCAGCTCCCCAGGATCCCGGGCCGGGGAGCTGTTTTTT	CASSSPGSRAGELFF
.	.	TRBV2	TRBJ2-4	TGTGCCAGCGCAAACAGGGACCCCTTAAACATTCAGTACTTC	CASANRDPLNIQYF
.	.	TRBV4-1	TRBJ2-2	TGCGCCAGCAGCCAAGAAGTTGGCAGAACCGGGGAGCTGTTTTTT	CASSQEVGRTGELFF
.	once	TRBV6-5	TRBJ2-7	TGTGCCAGCAGTCGAGAGTTAGGCTCCTACGAGCAGTACTTC	CASSRELGSYEQYF
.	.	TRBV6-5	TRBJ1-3	TGTGCCAGCACTGGGACATTTAGCTCTGGAAACACCATATATTTT	CASTGTFSSGNTIYF
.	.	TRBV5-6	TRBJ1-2	TGTGCCAGCAGCTTGAGTGCAGGGAGCGGTGGCTACACCTTC	CASSLSAGSGGYTF
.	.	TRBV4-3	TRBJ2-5	TGCGCCAGCAGCCAAGATCGGGGAACGACCCAGTACTTC	CASSQDRGTTQYF
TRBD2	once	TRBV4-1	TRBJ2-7	TGCGCCAGCAGCCAAGCCCCCCTCGGGCGGGAGGCCTACGAGCAGTACTTC	CASSQAPLGREAYEQYF
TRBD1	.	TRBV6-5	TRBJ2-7	TGTGCCAGCAGTAGGACAGGAACATACGAGCAGTACTTC	CASSRTGTYEQYF
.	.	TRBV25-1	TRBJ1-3	TGTGCCAGCATTGGTGGGGGTCTCTCTGGAAACACCATATATTTT	CASIGGGLSGNTIYF
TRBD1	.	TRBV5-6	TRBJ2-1	TGTGCCAGCAGTCGGACAGGGGGCACCCAGAGGGAGCAGTTCTTC	CASSRTGGTQREQFF
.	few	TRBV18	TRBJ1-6	TGTGCCAGCTCACCACCCAGCTCACCCCTCCACTTT	CASSPPSSPLHF
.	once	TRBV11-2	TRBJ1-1	TGTGCCAGCAGCTCACTCATGAACACTGAAGCTTTCTTT	CASSSLMNTEAFF
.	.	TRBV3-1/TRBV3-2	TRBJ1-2	TGTGCCAGCAGCCACCCCTTATATGGCTACACCTTC	CASSHPLYGYTF
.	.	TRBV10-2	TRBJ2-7	TGCGCCAGCAGGGACGGGGCATCTCTGTACGAGCAGTACTTC	CASRDGASLYEQYF
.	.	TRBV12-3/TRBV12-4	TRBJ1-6	TGTGCCAGCAGTTATAAGCATAATTCACCCCTCCACTTT	CASSYKHNSPLHF
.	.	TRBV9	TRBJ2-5	TGTGCCAGCAGCGTAGCCGGGGCGGGTGGCCGAGAGACCCAGTACTTC	CASSVAGAGGRETQYF
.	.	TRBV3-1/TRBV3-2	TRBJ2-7	TGTGCCAGCAGCCAAGCACGGCACCGAGAGGAGCAGTACTTC	CASSQARHREEQYF
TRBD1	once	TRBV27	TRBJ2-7	TGTGCCAGCAGTCTTGGACAGGGCTCCTACGAGCAGTACTTC	CASSLGQGSYEQYF
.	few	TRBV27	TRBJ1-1	TGTGCCAGGGGGGCGGGGGCAGGCACTGAAGCTTTCTTT	CARGAGAGTEAFF
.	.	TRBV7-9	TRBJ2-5	TGTGCCAGCAGCCAACGGGAGACCCAGTACTTC	CASSQRETQYF
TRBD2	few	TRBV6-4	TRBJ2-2	TGTGCCAGCAGTGCGGGAGGTACCACCGGGGAGCTGTTTTTT	CASSAGGTTGELFF
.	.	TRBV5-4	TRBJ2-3	TGTGCCAGCAGTCTTAAGCTTAGTAGCACAGATACGCAGTATTTT	CASSLKLSSTDTQYF
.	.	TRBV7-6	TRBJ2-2	TGTGCCAGCAGCCAATTCCGCGGTCTCGCGAACACCGGGGAGCTGTTTTTT	CASSQFRGLANTGELFF
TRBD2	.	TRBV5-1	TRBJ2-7	TGCGCCAGCAGCTCATTAGCGGGATTCGGCTCGGGTGAGCAGTACTTC	CASSSLAGFGSGEQYF
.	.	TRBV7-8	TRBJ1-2	TGTGCCAGCAGCCAAGGTGGCGACTATGGCTACACCTTC	CASSQGGDYGYTF
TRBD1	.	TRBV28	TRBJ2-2	TGTGCCAGCAGTTCCCCCGGGACAGGTAAAGCCGGGGAGCTGTTTTTT	CASSSPGTGKAGELFF
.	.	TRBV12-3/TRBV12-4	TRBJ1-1	TGTGCCAGCAGTTTACCGGGCACTGAAGCTTTCTTT	CASSLPGTEAFF
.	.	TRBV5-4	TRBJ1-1	TGTGCCAGCAGCCCGGGGGTTGAGAACACTGAAGCTTTCTTT	CASSPGVENTEAFF
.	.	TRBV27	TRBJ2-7	TGTGCCAGCAGTTTAAGAGGCTACGAGCAGTACTTC	CASSLRGYEQYF
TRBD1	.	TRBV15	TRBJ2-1	TGTGCCACCAGCGGACCGGGACAGGGATACAATGAGCAGTTCTTC	CATSGPGQGYNEQFF